The clone carrying this T cell receptor (beta chain) was seen once. Antigen: not known. Generated by immunoSEQ multiplex PCR, the TCRdb table keeps only in-frame clones and is missing some. The sample holds roughly 49,000 clones, 85% to 95% seen once. Regarding time point: week 35, safety follow-up. In every dose of vaccine, 300 ug of mutant IDH1 20-mer peptide was given alongside topical imiquimod. This record comes from a study of a mutant IDH1 vaccine in newly diagnosed glioma. The CDR3 consists of 17 residues. Trimming took 6 bases from V and 0 from J, leaving 22 bases between them. Germline V gives CDR1 SGDLS, CDR2 YYNGEE. Findings of the study overall: Top-clonotype changes in peripheral T cells seemed unrelated to pseudoprogression.

The chain combines TRBV9 with TRBJ2-7; perhaps TRBD1 as D (6 bases). This receptor was taken from a man in his forties or fifties with glioma. The sequenced sample was PBMCs, obtained from a glioma patient whose treatment included an IDH1 peptide vaccine. As DNA, the CDR3 is TGTGCCAGCACCAAGTCCCCCACAGGGCCCCTCTCCTACGAGCAGTACTTC. Protein sequence: CASTKSPTGPLSYEQYF.